This T cell receptor beta chain was captured by sequencing in a study of blood T cell repertoires in COVID-19. The V and J ends lost 5 bases and 8 bases respectively, with 22 bases between them. Germline loops: CDR1 MNHEY, CDR2 SVGAGI. The CDR3 has 15 residues. Original data processing: Using reference gene primer amplification, nucleated cell counts were estimated. The assay was immunoSEQ multiplex PCR, and TCRdb's table has in-frame clones only and misses some. V and J calls and clone size follow that table, whereas D and trimming were derived from the DNA. The table records 60,000 to 85,000 clones, over 70% of them present only once.

The gene calls are TRBV6-5 and TRBJ2-7; D may be TRBD1 (5 bases). Sequenced material: peripheral blood. The clonotype comes from a man aged 65 to 79 who had recovered from COVID-19. The CDR3 bases are TGTGCCAGCAGTAGCCCCGACAGCTTGAGACTTAAGCAGTACTTC. It yields the protein CASSSPDSLRLKQYF.